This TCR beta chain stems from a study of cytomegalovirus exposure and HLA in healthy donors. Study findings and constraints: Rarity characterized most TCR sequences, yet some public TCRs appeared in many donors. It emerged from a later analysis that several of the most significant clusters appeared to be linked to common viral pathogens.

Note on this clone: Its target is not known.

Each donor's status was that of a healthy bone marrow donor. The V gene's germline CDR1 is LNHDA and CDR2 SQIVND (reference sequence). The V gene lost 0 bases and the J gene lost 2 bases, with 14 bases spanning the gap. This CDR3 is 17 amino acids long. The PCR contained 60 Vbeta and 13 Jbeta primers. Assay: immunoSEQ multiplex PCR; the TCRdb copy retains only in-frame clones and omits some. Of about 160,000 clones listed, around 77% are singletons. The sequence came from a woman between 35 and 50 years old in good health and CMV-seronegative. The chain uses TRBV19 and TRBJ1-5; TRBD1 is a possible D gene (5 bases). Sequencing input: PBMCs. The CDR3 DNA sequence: TGTGCCAGTAGTATAGATAAGGGAGGGGTTGGCAATCAGCCCCAGCATTTT. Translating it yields CASSIDKGGVGNQPQHF. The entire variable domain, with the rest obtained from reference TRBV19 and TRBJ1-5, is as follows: DGGITQSPKYLFRKEGQNVTLSCEQNLNHDAMYWYRQDPGQGLRLIYYSQIVNDFQKGDIAEGYSVSREKKESFPLTVTSAQKNPTAFYLCASSIDKGGVGNQPQHFGDGTRLSIL.